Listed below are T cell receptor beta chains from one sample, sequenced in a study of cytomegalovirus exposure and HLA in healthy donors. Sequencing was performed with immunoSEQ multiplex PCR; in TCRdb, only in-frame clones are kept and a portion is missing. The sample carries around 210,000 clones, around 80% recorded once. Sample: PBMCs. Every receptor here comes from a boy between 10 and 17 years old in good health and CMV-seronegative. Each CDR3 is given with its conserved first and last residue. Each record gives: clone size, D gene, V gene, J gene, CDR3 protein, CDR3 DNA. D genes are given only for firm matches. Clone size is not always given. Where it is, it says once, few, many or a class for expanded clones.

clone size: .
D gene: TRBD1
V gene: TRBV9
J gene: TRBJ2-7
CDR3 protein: CASSVGTGGAYEQYF
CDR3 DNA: TGTGCCAGCAGCGTAGGGACAGGGGGCGCATACGAGCAGTACTTC

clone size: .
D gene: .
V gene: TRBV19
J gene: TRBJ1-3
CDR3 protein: CASGNKLDTYSGNTIYF
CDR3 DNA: TGTGCCAGTGGAAATAAATTGGACACATACTCTGGAAACACCATATATTTT

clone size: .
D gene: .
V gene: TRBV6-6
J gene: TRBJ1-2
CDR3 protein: CASSYSGGSKYGYTF
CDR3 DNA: TGTGCCAGCAGTTACTCTGGTGGCAGTAAATATGGCTACACCTTC

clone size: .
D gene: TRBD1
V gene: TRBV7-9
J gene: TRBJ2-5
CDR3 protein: CASSLGDRGQETQYF
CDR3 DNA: TGTGCCAGCAGCTTAGGGGACAGGGGACAAGAGACCCAGTACTTC

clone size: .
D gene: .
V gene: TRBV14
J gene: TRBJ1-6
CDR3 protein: CASSQVLRSSYNSPLHF
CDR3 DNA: TGTGCCAGCAGCCAAGTCCTACGGAGCTCCTATAATTCACCCCTCCACTTT

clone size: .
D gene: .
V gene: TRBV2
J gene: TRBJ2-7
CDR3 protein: CASRVVRYEQYF
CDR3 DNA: TGTGCCAGCAGGGTGGTGCGTTACGAGCAGTACTTC

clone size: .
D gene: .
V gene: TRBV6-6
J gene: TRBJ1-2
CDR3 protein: CASSYADYGYTF
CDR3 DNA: TGTGCCAGCAGTTACGCGGACTATGGCTACACCTTC

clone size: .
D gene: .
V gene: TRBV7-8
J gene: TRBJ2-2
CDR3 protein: CASSLNTGELFF
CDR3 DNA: TGTGCCAGCAGCCTCAACACCGGGGAGCTGTTTTTT

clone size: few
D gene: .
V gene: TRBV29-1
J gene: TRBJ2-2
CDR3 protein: CSVRDNGELFF
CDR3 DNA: TGCAGCGTCCGGGACAACGGGGAGCTGTTTTTT

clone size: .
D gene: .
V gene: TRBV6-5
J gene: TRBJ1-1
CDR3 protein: CASSYSLERLLEAFF
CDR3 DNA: TGTGCCAGCAGTTACTCCCTCGAGAGGCTACTAGAAGCTTTCTTT

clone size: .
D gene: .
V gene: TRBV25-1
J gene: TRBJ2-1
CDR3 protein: CASRNRVIFGNEQFF
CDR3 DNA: TGTGCCAGCAGAAACAGGGTAATTTTTGGCAATGAGCAGTTCTTC

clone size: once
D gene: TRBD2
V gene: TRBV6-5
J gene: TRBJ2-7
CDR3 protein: CASGRESYEQYF
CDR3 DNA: TGTGCCAGCGGGCGGGAGTCCTACGAGCAGTACTTC

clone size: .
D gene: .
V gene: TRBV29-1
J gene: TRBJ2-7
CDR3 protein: CSVEAQAFGYEQYF
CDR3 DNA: TGCAGCGTTGAAGCCCAGGCTTTTGGGTACGAGCAGTACTTC

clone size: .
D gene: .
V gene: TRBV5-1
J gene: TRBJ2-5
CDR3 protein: CASSFLPQQETQYF
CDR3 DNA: TGCGCCAGCAGCTTTCTCCCCCAGCAAGAGACCCAGTACTTC

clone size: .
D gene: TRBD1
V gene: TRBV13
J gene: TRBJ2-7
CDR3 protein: CASSFHFLTGTREQYF
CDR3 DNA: TGTGCCAGCAGCTTCCACTTTCTGACAGGGACCCGCGAGCAGTACTTC

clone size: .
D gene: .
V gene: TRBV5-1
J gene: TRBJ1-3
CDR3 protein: CASSLEGGSGNTIYF
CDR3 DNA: TGCGCCAGCAGCTTGGAAGGGGGCTCTGGAAACACCATATATTTT

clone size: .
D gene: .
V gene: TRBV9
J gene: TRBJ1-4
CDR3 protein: CASSTEGGKLFF
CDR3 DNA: TGTGCCAGCAGCACCGAGGGGGGGAAACTGTTTTTT

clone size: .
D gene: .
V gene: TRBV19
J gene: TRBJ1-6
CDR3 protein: CASSMAGNSPLHF
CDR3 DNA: TGTGCCAGTAGTATGGCGGGAAATTCACCCCTCCACTTT

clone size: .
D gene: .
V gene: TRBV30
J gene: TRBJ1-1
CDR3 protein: CALQGLGNTEAFF
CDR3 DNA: TGTGCCTTACAGGGTCTGGGGAACACTGAAGCTTTCTTT

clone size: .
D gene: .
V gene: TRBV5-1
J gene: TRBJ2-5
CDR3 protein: CASSFIDIQETQYF
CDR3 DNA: TGCGCCAGCAGCTTCATCGACATTCAAGAGACCCAGTACTTC

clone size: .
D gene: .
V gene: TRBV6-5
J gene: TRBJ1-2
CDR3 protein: CASIPSAGYGYTF
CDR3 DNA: TGTGCCAGCATCCCCTCCGCAGGCTATGGCTACACCTTC

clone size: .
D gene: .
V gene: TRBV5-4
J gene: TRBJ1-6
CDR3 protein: CASSPSGQFDSPLHF
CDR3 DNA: TGTGCCAGCAGCCCATCAGGACAGTTTGATTCACCCCTCCACTTT

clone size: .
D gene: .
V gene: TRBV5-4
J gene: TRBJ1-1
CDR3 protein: CTSSFGNTEAFF
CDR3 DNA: TGTACCAGCAGCTTCGGGAACACTGAAGCTTTCTTT

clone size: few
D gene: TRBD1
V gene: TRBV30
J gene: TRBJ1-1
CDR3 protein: CAWTNRGHDEAFF
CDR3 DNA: TGTGCCTGGACGAATAGGGGGCACGATGAAGCTTTCTTT

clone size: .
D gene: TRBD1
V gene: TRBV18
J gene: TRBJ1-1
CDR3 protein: CASSPGTGVGRGTEAFF
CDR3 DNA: TGTGCCAGCTCACCCGGGACAGGGGTGGGGAGAGGCACTGAAGCTTTCTTT

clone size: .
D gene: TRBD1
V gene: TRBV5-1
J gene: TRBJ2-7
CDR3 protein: CASSRTTGTALTYEQYF
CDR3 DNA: TGCGCCAGCAGCAGAACAACCGGGACAGCACTTACCTACGAGCAGTACTTC

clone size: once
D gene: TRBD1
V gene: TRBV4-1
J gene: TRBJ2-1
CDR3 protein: CASSWDRDNEQFF
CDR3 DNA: TGCGCCAGCAGCTGGGACAGGGACAATGAGCAGTTCTTC

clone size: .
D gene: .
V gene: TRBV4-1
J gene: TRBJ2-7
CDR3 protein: CASSQDFLAGEQYF
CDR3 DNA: TGCGCCAGCAGCCAAGATTTCCTGGCGGGTGAGCAGTACTTC

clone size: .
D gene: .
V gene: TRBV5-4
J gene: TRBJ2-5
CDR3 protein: CASSLPAQETQYF
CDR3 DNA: TGTGCCAGCAGCTTGCCTGCCCAGGAGACCCAGTACTTC

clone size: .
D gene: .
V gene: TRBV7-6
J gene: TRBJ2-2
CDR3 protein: CASSLAVANTGELFF
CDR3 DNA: TGTGCCAGCAGCTTGGCGGTGGCGAACACCGGGGAGCTGTTTTTT

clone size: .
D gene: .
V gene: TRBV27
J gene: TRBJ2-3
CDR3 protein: CASSRTGRDTQYF
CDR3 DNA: TGTGCCAGCTCACGGACTGGGAGAGATACGCAGTATTTT

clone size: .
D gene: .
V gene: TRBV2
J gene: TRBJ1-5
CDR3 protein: CASRARTVGNQPQHF
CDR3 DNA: TGTGCCAGCAGAGCCCGGACAGTCGGCAATCAGCCCCAGCATTTT

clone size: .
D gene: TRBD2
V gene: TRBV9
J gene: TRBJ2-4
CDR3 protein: CASSVGGGLAKNIQYF
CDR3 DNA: TGTGCCAGCAGCGTAGGGGGAGGGCTAGCCAAAAACATTCAGTACTTC

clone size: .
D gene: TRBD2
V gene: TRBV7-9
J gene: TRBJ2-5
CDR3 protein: CASSFHSGGEETQYF
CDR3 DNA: TGTGCCAGCAGCTTCCATAGCGGGGGGGAAGAGACCCAGTACTTC

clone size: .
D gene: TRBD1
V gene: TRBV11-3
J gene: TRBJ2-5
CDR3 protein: CASSGGYRDREETQYF
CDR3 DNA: TGTGCCAGCAGCGGCGGCTACCGGGACAGGGAAGAGACCCAGTACTTC

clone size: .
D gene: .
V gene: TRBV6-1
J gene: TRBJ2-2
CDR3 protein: CASTDRPNTGELFF
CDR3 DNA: TGTGCCAGCACCGACAGGCCGAACACCGGGGAGCTGTTTTTT

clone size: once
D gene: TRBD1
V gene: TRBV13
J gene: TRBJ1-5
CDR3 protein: CASSSSDRGRRGNQPQHF
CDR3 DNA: TGTGCCAGCAGCTCTTCGGACAGGGGGCGGCGTGGCAATCAGCCCCAGCATTTT

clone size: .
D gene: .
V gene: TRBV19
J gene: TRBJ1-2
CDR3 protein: CASSILRERYGYTF
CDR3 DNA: TGTGCCAGTAGTATCCTCCGGGAGAGGTATGGCTACACCTTC

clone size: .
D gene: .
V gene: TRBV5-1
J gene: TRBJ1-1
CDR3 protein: CASSPNTGSTAGEAFF
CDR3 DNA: TGCGCCAGCAGCCCCAATACCGGGTCTACTGCGGGTGAAGCTTTCTTT

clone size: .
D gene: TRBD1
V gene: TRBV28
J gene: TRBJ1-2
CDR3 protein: CASNGQGFGYTF
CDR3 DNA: TGTGCCAGCAATGGACAGGGCTTTGGCTACACCTTC

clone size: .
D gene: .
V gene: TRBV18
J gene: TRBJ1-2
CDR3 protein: CASSPQGREGTGYTF
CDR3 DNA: TGTGCCAGCTCACCCCAGGGCCGGGAGGGAACTGGCTACACCTTC